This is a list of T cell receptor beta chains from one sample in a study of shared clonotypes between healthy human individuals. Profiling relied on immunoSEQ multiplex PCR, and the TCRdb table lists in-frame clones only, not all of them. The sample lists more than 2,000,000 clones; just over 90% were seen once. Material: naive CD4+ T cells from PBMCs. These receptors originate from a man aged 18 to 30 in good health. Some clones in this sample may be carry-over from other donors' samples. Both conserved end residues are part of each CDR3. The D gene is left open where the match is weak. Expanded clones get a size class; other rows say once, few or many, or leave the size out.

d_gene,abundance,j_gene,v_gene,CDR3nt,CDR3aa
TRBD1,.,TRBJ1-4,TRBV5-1,TGCGCCAGCAGCCCGGCGGGGACAGGGGGAGAAAAACTGTTTTTT,CASSPAGTGGEKLFF
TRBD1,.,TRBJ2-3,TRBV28,TGTGCCAGCAGTTTATACCGGACAGGGAGGACAGATACGCAGTATTTT,CASSLYRTGRTDTQYF
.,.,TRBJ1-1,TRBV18,TGTGCCAGCTCACCGGACCAAGGGACTGAAGCTTTCTTT,CASSPDQGTEAFF
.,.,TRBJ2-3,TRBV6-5,TGTGCCAGCAGTCCCCTAACCACAGATACGCAGTATTTT,CASSPLTTDTQYF
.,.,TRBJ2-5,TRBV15,TGTGCCACCAGCAGAGAGGTCGGAAGGTCCCAGTACTTC,CATSREVGRSQYF
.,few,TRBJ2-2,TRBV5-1,TGCGCCAGCAGCCTGGCTACCGGGGAGCTGTTTTTT,CASSLATGELFF
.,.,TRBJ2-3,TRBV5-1,TGCGCCAGCAGCTTGGATTTGGTTCGCACAGATACGCAGTATTTT,CASSLDLVRTDTQYF
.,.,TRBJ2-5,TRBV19,TGTGCCAGTAGTCCACAGGCAGGGAAAGAGACCCAGTACTTC,CASSPQAGKETQYF
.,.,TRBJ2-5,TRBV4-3,TGCGCCAGCAGCCAAGATCCCGCAGGGCGGGAGACCCAGTACTTC,CASSQDPAGRETQYF
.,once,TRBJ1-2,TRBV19,TGTGCCAGTAGTATAGAAGAAGGGTGGCGAGGCTACACCTTC,CASSIEEGWRGYTF
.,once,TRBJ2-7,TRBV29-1,TGCAGCGCCGCGAGGGGGAGCTCCTACGAGCAGTACTTC,CSAARGSSYEQYF
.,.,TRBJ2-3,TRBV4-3,TGCGCCAGCAGCCAAGTCAGGACAGATACGCAGTATTTT,CASSQVRTDTQYF
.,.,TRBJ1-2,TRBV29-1,TGCAGCGTTGAAGCTTTAGGGTATGGCTACACCTTC,CSVEALGYGYTF
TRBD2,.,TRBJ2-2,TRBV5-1,TGCGCCAGCAGCCCCCTAGCGGGAGGGCACACCGGGGAGCTGTTTTTT,CASSPLAGGHTGELFF
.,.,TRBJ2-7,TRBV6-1,TGTGCCAGCAGTGAATGGGGGCGCACCAACGAGCAGTACTTC,CASSEWGRTNEQYF
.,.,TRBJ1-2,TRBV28,TGTGCCAGCAGGAGGGACGCCAACTATGGCTACACCTTC,CASRRDANYGYTF
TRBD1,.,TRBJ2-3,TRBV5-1,TGCGCCAGCAGCCGACAGGGAAGGGACACATGGGATACGCAGTATTTT,CASSRQGRDTWDTQYF
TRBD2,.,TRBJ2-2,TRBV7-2,TGTGCCAGCAGCTTAGGACTAGCACTCACCGGGGAGCTGTTTTTT,CASSLGLALTGELFF
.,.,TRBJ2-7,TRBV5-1,TGCGCCAGCACCGCAGCGGCCAAGACCAACTACTCCTACGAGCAGTACTTC,CASTAAAKTNYSYEQYF
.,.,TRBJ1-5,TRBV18,TGTGCCAGTTTACCGGCCCTTGGTCAGCCCCAGCATTTT,CASLPALGQPQHF
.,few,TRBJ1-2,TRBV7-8,TGTGCCAGCAGCTTATCGCAGGGAACCGGCTACACCTTC,CASSLSQGTGYTF
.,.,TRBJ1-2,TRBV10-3,TGTGCCATCAACCCCGGGACTACGCACTATGGCTACACCTTC,CAINPGTTHYGYTF
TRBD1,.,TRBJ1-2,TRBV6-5,TGTGCCAGCAGTCCCCGCAGGGGGGTTAACTATGGCTACACCTTC,CASSPRRGVNYGYTF
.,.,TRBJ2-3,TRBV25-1,TGTGCCAGCAGTCGGAGAGATACGCAGTATTTT,CASSRRDTQYF
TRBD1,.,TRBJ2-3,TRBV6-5,TGTGCCAGCAGTTTCACAGGGGGCGGTACGCAGTATTTT,CASSFTGGGTQYF
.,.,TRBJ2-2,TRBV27,TGTGCCAGCAGGGGACGGAACACCGGGGAGCTGTTTTTT,CASRGRNTGELFF
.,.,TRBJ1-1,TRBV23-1,TGCGCCAGCAGGTCAATCCCCCCACTCGACAGCCTGAACACTGAAGCTTTCTTT,CASRSIPPLDSLNTEAFF
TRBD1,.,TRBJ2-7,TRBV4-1,TGCGCCAGCAGCCGACAGGGATGGGACTACGAGCAGTACTTC,CASSRQGWDYEQYF
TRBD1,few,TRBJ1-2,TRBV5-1,TGCGCCAGCAGCCCCGGGACAGGGGACGGCTACACCTTC,CASSPGTGDGYTF
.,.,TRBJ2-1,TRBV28,TGTGCCACCAAAAACTACAATGAGCAGTTCTTC,CATKNYNEQFF
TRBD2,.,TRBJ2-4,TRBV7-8,TGTGCCAGCAGCTTGGGAAGACTAGCAGCCAAAAACATTCAGTACTTC,CASSLGRLAAKNIQYF
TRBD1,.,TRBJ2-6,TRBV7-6,TGTGCCAGCAGCTCTACAGGGGGCGCGTCTGGGGCCAACGTCCTGACTTTC,CASSSTGGASGANVLTF
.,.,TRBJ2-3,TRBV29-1,TGCAGCGCAGAAGGGGGATTTAGCACAGATACGCAGTATTTT,CSAEGGFSTDTQYF
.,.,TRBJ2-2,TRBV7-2,TGTGCCAGCAGCTTACCCGGGGAGCTGTTTTTT,CASSLPGELFF
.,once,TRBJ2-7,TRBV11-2,TGTGCCAGCAGCTTGCAACCCTCGAGCAACAGCTGGCGATCCTACGAGCAGTACTTC,CASSLQPSSNSWRSYEQYF
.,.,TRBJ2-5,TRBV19,TGTGCCAGTAGTACTGAGCGAGAGACCCAGTACTTC,CASSTERETQYF
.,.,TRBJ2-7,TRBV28,TGTGCCAGCAGTTTAGGCCTAGGAGGCCACCTCTCCTACGAGCAGTACTTC,CASSLGLGGHLSYEQYF
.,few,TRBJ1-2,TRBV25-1,TGTGCCAGCAGCGAGGACAGCTTCTACACCTTC,CASSEDSFYTF
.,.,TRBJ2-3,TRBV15,TGTGCCACCAGCGGGTCCCGCGGGGCCCAGACAGATACGCAGTATTTT,CATSGSRGAQTDTQYF
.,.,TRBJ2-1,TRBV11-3,TGTGCCAGCAGCTCGCCGGGACTCTACAACAATGAGCAGTTCTTC,CASSSPGLYNNEQFF
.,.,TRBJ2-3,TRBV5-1,TGCGCCAGCGGATTCACGGGGACAGATACGCAGTATTTT,CASGFTGTDTQYF
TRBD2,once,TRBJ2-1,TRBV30,TGTGCCTGGAGTGTATTTCGTGGCGGGAGGGCGTCCAATGAGCAGTTCTTC,CAWSVFRGGRASNEQFF
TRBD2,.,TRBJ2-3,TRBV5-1,TGCGCCAGCAGTAGTAGCGGGGCCTTCACAGATACGCAGTATTTT,CASSSSGAFTDTQYF
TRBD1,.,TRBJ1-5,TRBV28,TGTGCCAGCAGTTCACCGGACAGGGCCAATCAGCCCCAGCATTTT,CASSSPDRANQPQHF
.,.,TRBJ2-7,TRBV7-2,TGTGCCAGCAGCCCGCGGCGGGTTTCCGAGCAGTACTTC,CASSPRRVSEQYF
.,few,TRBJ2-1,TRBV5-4,TGTGCCAGCAGCTTGAGCGGGTCCTACAATGAGCAGTTCTTC,CASSLSGSYNEQFF
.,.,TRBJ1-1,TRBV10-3,TGTGCCATCAGTGAACAGTTGAACACTGAAGCTTTCTTT,CAISEQLNTEAFF
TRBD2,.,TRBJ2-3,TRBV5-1,TGCGCCAGCAGCGGGGGACTAGCGGGAGCTGAAGATACGCAGTATTTT,CASSGGLAGAEDTQYF
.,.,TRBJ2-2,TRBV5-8,TGTGCCAGCAGCCCCCGGTTCGGAACCGGGGAGCTGTTTTTT,CASSPRFGTGELFF
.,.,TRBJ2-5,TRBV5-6,TGTGCCAGCAGCTCCGACCAGGGCGGGACCCAGTACTTC,CASSSDQGGTQYF
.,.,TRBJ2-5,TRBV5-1,TGCGCCAGCAGCTTGGGGGTGCCTGGGGAGACCCAGTACTTC,CASSLGVPGETQYF
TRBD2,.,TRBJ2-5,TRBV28,TGTGCCACTACGGGACTAGCGGGAGTAGTTCGGGGAGAGACCCAGTACTTC,CATTGLAGVVRGETQYF
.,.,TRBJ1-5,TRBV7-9,TGTGCCAGCAGCTTAGGGATTGGTGGGAATCAGCCCCAGCATTTT,CASSLGIGGNQPQHF